This T cell receptor beta chain originates from a study of blood T cell repertoires in COVID-19 (dated by TCRdb to about 2020). About the investigation overall: Collaborator samples came from the United States, Italy and Spain and covered acute and convalescent phases of COVID-19. The prospective study material was composed of cDNA or gDNA derived from T cells, B-cell-depleted T cells, or PBMCs. Deeply sampled blood TCRbeta repertoires from subjects exposed to, actively infected with, or recovered from COVID-19 were included in the dataset. The repertoires were made available in a free public database intended to serve as a resource for research on the immune response to SARS-CoV-2. The samples were drawn from two sources: the first 160 participants of the ongoing ImmuneRACE study, and 1,200 or so subjects contributed by 6 global collaborators. The sample metadata nearly always contained a de-identified subject ID, COVID-19 status, age in years and sex. Where available, HLA class I and class II types were obtained from metadata supplied by the sample provider rather than from assay-based typing.

What the research found in general, with its limitations: How much clinical and demographic metadata was included differed by source and by participant, and the metadata was provided uncurated.

TCRbeta CDR3 regions were amplified from genomic DNA using the immunoSEQ Assay, a bias-controlled multiplex PCR. The original methods were these. Within the assay, amplification of reference gene primers was used to estimate how many nucleated cells each sample contained. To quantify the absolute abundance of each unique TCRbeta CDR3 rearrangement, sequence reads were collapsed and filtered. For each sample, productive Simpson clonality was calculated by taking the square root of Simpson's diversity index across productive rearrangements. Imported from immuneACCESS, the table was reduced by TCRdb to in-frame sequences with V and J called. These copies leave out some clones; in studies compared against another copy, an unresolved V gene accounts for under half, and the cause of the remainder is not known. V and J calls and clone size are given by that table; D and trimming were obtained from the DNA. The sample has approximately 28,000 clones on record, around 87% of them singletons. The ten largest make up approximately 5.4% of the sample.

This clone is characterized as medium-sized (0.01 to 0.1%). The antigen it binds to is not known. Within one base of it there is no much larger clone, and no base qualities were kept. Each collaborating institution followed its own protocols to collect whole blood in K2EDTA tubes. For TCRbeta analysis, collaborator samples were shipped as frozen whole blood, as isolated PBMCs, or as DNA extracted from either sample type. Looking up the germline V gene yields CDR1 MGHRA and CDR2 YSYEKL. Relative to germline, V is 1 base shorter and J is 4 bases shorter, with 11 bases between their ends. From the cysteine up to the phenylalanine, the CDR3 has a length of 15 residues. Of all the DNA, just the CDR3 is kept, 45 bases in frame from base 1.

The V and J segments used are TRBV4-1 and TRBJ1-5; TRBD1 is a possible D gene, resting on 5 matching bases. The sequencing input was peripheral blood. This clonotype was obtained from a man aged 55 to 69 with active COVID-19. CDR3 sequence: CASSQAAGNNQPQHF. The sequence in DNA is TGCGCCAGCAGCCAAGCGGCAGGGAATAATCAGCCCCAGCATTTT.